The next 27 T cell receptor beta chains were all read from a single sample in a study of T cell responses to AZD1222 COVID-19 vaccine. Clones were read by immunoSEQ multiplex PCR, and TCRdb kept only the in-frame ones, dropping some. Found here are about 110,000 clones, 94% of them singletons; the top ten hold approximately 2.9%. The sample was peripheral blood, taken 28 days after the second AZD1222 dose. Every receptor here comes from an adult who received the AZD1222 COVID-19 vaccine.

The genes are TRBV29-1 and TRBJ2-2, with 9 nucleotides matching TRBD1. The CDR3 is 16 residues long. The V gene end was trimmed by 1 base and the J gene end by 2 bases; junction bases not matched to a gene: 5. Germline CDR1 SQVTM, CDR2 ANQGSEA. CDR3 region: CSVEAVGQGNTGELFF. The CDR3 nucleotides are TGCAGCGTTGAAGCTGTGGGACAGGGAAACACCGGGGAGCTGTTTTTT.

The CDR3 DNA sequence: TGTGCCAGTACATCACAGGGGGACTATGGCTACACCTTC. Translation gives CASTSQGDYGYTF. The chain combines TRBV19 with TRBJ1-2; 8 bases match TRBD1. This CDR3 is built from 13 residues. V was clipped by 7 bases and J by 3 bases; unmatched bases: 4. The germline V gene encodes CDR1 LNHDA and CDR2 SQIVND (reference sequence).

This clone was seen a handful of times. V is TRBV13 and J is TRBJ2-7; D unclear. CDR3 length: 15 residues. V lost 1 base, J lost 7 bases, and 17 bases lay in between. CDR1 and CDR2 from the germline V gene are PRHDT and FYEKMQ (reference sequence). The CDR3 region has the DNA TGTGCCAGCAGCTTAGTCAGTAGTGGCACCCTAGAGCAGTACTTC. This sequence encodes CASSLVSSGTLEQYF.

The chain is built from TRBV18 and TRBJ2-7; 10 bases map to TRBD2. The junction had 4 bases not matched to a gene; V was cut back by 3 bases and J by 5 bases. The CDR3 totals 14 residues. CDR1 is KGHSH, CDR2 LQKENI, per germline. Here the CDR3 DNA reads TGTGCCAGCTCACCTACTAGCGGGATTAACGAGCAGTACTTC. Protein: CASSPTSGINEQYF.

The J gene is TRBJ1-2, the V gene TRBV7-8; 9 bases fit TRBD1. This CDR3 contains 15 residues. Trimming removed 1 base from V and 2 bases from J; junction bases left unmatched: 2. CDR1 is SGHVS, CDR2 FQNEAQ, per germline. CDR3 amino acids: CASSLETGGNYGYTF. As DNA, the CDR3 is TGTGCCAGCAGCTTAGAGACAGGGGGAAACTATGGCTACACCTTC. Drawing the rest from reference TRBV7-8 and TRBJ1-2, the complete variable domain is GAGVSQSPRYKVAKRGQDVALRCDPISGHVSLFWYQQALGQGPEFLTYFQNEAQLDKSGLPSDRFFAERPEGSVSTLKIQRTQQEDSAVYLCASSLETGGNYGYTFGSGTRLTVV.

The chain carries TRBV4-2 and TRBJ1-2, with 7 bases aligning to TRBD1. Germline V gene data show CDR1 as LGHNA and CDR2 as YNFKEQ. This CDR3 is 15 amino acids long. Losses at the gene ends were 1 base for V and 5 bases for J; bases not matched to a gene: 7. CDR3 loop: CASSQGAGGVYGYTF. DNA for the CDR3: TGTGCCAGCAGCCAAGGAGCAGGGGGGGTGTATGGCTACACCTTC.

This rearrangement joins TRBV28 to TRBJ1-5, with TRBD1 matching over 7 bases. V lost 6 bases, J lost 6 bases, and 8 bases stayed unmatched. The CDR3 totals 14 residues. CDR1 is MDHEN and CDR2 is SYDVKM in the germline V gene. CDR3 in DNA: TGTGCCAGCAGCTACAGGGGATTCTCTCAGCCCCAGCATTTT. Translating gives CASSYRGFSQPQHF.

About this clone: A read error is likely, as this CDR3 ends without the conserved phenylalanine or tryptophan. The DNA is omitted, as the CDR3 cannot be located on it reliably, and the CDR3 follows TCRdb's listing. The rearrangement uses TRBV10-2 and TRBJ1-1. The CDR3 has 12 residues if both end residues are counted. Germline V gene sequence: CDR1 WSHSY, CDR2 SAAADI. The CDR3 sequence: CASSESGLLAVR.

The CDR3 region is CSVDSEAGTYFNYGYTF. CDR3 DNA: TGCAGCGTTGATTCTGAGGCCGGGACATACTTTAACTATGGCTACACCTTC. The chain employs TRBV29-1 and TRBJ1-2; TRBD1 might be the D (6 bases). V was trimmed by 3 bases and J by 1 base, leaving 21 bases between them. The CDR3 has 17 residues. The germline V gene encodes CDR1 SQVTM and CDR2 ANQGSEA. Together with reference TRBV29-1 and TRBJ1-2, the CDR3 gives the full variable domain: SAVISQKPSRDICQRGTSLTIQCQVDSQVTMMFWYRQQPGQSLTLIATANQGSEATYESGFVIDKFPISRPNLTFSTLTVSNMSPEDSSIYLCSVDSEAGTYFNYGYTFGSGTRLTVV.

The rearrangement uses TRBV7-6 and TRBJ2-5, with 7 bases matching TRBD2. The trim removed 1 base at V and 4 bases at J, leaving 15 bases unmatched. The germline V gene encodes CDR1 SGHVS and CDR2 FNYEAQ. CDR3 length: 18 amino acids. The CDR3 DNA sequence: TGTGCCAGCAGCTTAGGGATCATGGGGGGGAGTTTGCGAGAGACCCAGTACTTC. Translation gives CASSLGIMGGSLRETQYF.

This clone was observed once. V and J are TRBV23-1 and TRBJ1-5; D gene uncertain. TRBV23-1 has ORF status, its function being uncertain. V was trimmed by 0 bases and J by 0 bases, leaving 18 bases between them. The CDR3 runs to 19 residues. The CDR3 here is CASSQSNLPFPYSNQPQHF. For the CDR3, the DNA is TGCGCCAGCAGTCAATCGAACCTCCCGTTTCCTTATAGCAATCAGCCCCAGCATTTT.

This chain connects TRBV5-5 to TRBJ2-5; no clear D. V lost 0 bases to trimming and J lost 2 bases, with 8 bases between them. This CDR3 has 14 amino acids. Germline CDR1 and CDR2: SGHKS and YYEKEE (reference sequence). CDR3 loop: CASSLDPGQETQYF. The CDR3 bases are TGTGCCAGCAGCTTGGATCCCGGACAAGAGACCCAGTACTTC.

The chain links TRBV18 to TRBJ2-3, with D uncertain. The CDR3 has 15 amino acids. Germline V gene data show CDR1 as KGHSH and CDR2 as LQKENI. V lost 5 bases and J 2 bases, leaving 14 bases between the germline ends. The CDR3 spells CASSKPSEATDTQYF. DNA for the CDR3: TGTGCCAGCTCAAAACCCTCCGAGGCCACAGATACGCAGTATTTT.

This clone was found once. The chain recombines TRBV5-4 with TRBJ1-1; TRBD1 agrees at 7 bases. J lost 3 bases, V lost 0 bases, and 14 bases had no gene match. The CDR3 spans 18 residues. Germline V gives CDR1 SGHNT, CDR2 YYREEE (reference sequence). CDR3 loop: CASSLAQYRGWGDTEAFF. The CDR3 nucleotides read TGTGCCAGCAGCTTGGCCCAATACAGGGGTTGGGGTGACACTGAAGCTTTCTTT.

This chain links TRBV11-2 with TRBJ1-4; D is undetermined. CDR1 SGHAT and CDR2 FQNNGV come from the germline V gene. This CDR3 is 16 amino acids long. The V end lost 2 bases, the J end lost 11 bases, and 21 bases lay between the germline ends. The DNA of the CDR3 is TGTGCCAGCAGCTTAAACACAGACCTTTCTGTATCGAAACTGTTTTTT. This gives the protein CASSLNTDLSVSKLFF.

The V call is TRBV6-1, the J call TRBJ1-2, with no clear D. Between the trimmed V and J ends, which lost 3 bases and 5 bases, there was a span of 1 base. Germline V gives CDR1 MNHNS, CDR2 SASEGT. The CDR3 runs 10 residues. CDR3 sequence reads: CASSDYGYTF. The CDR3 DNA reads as TGTGCCAGCAGTGATTATGGCTACACCTTC.

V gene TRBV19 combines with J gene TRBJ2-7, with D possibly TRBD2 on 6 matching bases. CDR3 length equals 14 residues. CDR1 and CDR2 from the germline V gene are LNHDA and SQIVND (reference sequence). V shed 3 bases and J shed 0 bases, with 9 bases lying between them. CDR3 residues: CASSMGLYSYEQYF. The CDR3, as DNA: TGTGCCAGTAGTATGGGACTCTACTCCTACGAGCAGTACTTC.

This CDR3 reads CASSELLGRTEAFF. The CDR3 nucleotides are TGTGCCAGCAGTGAGTTGTTGGGTCGGACTGAAGCTTTCTTT. V and J are TRBV6-1 and TRBJ1-1; D not resolved. The germline V gene encodes CDR1 MNHNS and CDR2 SASEGT. The CDR3 runs to 14 residues. The V end was cut by 3 bases, the J end by 5 bases, with 13 bases between.

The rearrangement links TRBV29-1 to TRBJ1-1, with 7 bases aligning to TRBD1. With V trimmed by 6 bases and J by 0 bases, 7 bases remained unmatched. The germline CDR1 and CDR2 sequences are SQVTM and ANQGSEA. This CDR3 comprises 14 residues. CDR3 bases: TGCAGCGTCCGGGGGGACAGAATGAACACTGAAGCTTTCTTT. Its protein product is CSVRGDRMNTEAFF.

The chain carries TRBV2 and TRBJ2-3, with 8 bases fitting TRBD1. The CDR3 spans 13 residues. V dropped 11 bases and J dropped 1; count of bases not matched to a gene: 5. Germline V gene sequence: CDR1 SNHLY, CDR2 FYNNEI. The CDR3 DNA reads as TGTGCCGGCGGACAGGGTCGCACAGATACGCAGTATTTT. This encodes CAGGQGRTDTQYF.

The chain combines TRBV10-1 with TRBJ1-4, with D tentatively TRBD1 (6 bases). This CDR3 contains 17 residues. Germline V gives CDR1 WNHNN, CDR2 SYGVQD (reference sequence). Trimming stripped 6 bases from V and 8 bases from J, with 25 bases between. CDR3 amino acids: CASSTGTGLRGDEKLFF. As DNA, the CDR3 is TGCGCCAGCAGCACAGGGACCGGATTGAGAGGGGACGAAAAACTGTTTTTT.

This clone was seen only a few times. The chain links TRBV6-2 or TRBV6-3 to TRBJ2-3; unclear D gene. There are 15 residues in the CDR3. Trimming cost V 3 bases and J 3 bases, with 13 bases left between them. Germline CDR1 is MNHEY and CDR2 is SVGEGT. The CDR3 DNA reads TGTGCCAGCAGTTATCAGGTTAGGAGAACAGATACGCAGTATTTT. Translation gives CASSYQVRRTDTQYF.

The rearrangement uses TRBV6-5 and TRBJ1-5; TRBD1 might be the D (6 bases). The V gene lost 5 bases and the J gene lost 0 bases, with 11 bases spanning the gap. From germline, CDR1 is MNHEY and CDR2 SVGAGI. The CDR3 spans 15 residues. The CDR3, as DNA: TGTGCCAGCAGTACTAACAGGGATAGCAATCAGCCCCAGCATTTT. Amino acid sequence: CASSTNRDSNQPQHF.

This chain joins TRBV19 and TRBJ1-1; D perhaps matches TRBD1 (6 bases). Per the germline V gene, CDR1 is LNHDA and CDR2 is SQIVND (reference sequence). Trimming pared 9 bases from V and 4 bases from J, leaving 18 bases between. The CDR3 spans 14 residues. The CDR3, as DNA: TGTGCCAGCTCCGTTATTGGGGGCTCCACTGAAGCTTTCTTT. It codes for CASSVIGGSTEAFF. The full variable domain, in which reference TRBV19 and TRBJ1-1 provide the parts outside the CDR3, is DGGITQSPKYLFRKEGQNVTLSCEQNLNHDAMYWYRQDPGQGLRLIYYSQIVNDFQKGDIAEGYSVSREKKESFPLTVTSAQKNPTAFYLCASSVIGGSTEAFFGQGTRLTVV.

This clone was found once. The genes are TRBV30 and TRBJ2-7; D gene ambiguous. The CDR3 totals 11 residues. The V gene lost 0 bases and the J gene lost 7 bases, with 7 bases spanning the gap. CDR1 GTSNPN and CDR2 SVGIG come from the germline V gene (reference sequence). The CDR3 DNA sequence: TGTGCCTGGAGTGTAAGATGGGAGCAGTACTTC. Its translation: CAWSVRWEQYF.

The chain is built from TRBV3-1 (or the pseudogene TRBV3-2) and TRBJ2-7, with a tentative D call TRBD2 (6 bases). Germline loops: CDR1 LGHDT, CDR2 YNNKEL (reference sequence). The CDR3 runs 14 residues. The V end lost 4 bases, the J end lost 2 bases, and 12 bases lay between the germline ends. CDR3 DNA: TGTGCCAGCAGCCGGAGGGTACAGACCTACGAGCAGTACTTC. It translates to CASSRRVQTYEQYF.

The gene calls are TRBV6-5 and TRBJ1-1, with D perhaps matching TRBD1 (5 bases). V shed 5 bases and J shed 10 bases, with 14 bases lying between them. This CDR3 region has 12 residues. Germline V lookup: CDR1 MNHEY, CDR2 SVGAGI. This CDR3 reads CASSQGAIAAFF. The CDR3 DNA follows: TGTGCCAGCAGTCAGGGCGCAATAGCAGCTTTCTTT.